This record looks at one T cell receptor (beta chain) sequence and its context. The entry originates in a study of blood T cell repertoires in COVID-19. The method was immunoSEQ multiplex PCR; TCRdb's version includes in-frame clones alone and lacks a portion of them. The table has a few hundred thousand clones, 85% seen once. The receptor comes from a young woman with acute or convalescent COVID-19. The material sequenced was peripheral blood.

In DNA form, the CDR3 reads TGTGCCAGCGGAAACGCCCTCGTAGGGGCAATATTTAACTATGGCTACACCTTC. This sequence encodes CASGNALVGAIFNYGYTF. The chain uses TRBV27 and TRBJ1-2, with a weak D call TRBD1 (5 bases). The length of the CDR3 is 18 residues. Germline lookup yields CDR1 MNHEY and CDR2 SMNVEV (reference sequence). Between the trimmed V and J ends, which lost 8 bases and 1 base, there was a span of 26 bases.